Shown below are 28 T cell receptor beta chains from a single sample sequenced in a study of blood T cell repertoires in COVID-19. The protocol was immunoSEQ multiplex PCR, while the TCRdb copy is restricted to in-frame clones and leaves out a portion. This sample has some 240,000 clones, with about 81% found just once. The sample comprised peripheral blood. The receptors shown here come from a woman aged 60-70 years with active or convalescent COVID-19.

The CDR3 is CSASGRGDAYEQYF. The CDR3 DNA sequence: TGCAGTGCTAGTGGGCGGGGGGACGCCTACGAGCAGTACTTC. The chain combines TRBV20-1 with TRBJ2-7; 8 nucleotides agree with TRBD2. The germline gives CDR1 DFQATT, CDR2 SNEGSKA (reference sequence). V lost 3 bases to trimming and J lost 2 bases; unmatched junction nucleotides: 6. There are 14 residues in the CDR3.

This rearrangement joins TRBV2 to TRBJ2-4, with 7 bases fitting TRBD1. This CDR3 has 14 amino acids. Looked up from germline, CDR1 is SNHLY and CDR2 is FYNNEI. Trimming removed 6 bases from V and 2 bases from J; junction bases left unmatched: 4. The CDR3 DNA sequence: TGTGCCAGCAGGGCAGGGGGTCCCAAAAACATTCAGTACTTC. Its translation: CASRAGGPKNIQYF.

Here the CDR3 DNA reads TGTGCCAGCAGTGAACGGCGGTATGAAAAACTGTTTTTT. Amino acid sequence: CASSERRYEKLFF. V and J are TRBV6-1 and TRBJ1-4; D is unresolved. The CDR3 has 13 residues. From germline, CDR1 is MNHNS and CDR2 SASEGT. The ends were cut back, 2 bases at V and 6 bases at J, with 7 bases in the middle.

The rearrangement joins TRBV19 to TRBJ2-2; D is uncertain. V was shortened by 7 bases and J by 8 bases, with 11 bases between the two germline ends. Germline CDR1 LNHDA, CDR2 SQIVND (reference sequence). This CDR3 comprises 12 residues. The CDR3 loop reads CASTTNWGELFF. The CDR3 DNA follows: TGTGCCAGTACCACAAATTGGGGGGAGCTGTTTTTT.

The chain couples TRBV10-3 to TRBJ2-7; TRBD1 is a possible D gene (6 bases). Trimming cost V 2 bases and J 5 bases, with 22 bases left between them. The CDR3 totals 17 residues. Looked up from germline, CDR1 is ENHRY and CDR2 is SYGVKD. CDR3: CAISEILLAGVSDEQYF. In DNA, the CDR3 is TGTGCCATCAGTGAGATTCTCTTGGCAGGGGTAAGCGACGAGCAGTACTTC.

The V and J genes are TRBV7-6 and TRBJ2-3; D is uncertain. Trimming stripped 2 bases from V and 4 bases from J, with 13 bases between. The CDR3 spans 15 residues. Germline assignment: CDR1 SGHVS and CDR2 FNYEAQ. The CDR3 sequence: CASSLRLPGPDTQYF. CDR3 in DNA: TGTGCCAGCAGCTTAAGGCTCCCTGGGCCAGATACGCAGTATTTT. Full variable domain (rest looked up from reference TRBV7-6 and TRBJ2-3): GAGVSQSPRYKVTKRGQDVALRCDPISGHVSLYWYRQALGQGPEFLTYFNYEAQQDKSGLPNDRFSAERPEGSISTLTIQRTEQRDSAMYRCASSLRLPGPDTQYFGPGTRLTVL.

Here the CDR3 DNA reads TGTGCCAGCAGCTACAATTCCCCTGGGGGGGATACGCAGTATTTT. Translating gives CASSYNSPGGDTQYF. This chain connects TRBV11-1 to TRBJ2-3; the D gene is possibly TRBD2 (6 bases). V lost 4 bases to trimming and J lost 6 bases, with 17 bases between them. Germline V CDR1 and CDR2: SGHAT, FQDESV (reference sequence). The CDR3 has 15 amino acids.

This sequence joins TRBV3-1 (or the pseudogene TRBV3-2) and TRBJ2-4; a possible D gene is TRBD1 (5 bases). CDR3 length: 15 amino acids. Trimming stripped 8 bases from V and 5 bases from J, with 19 bases between. Germline V gene lookup returns CDR1 LGHDT and CDR2 YNNKEL (reference sequence). The CDR3 loop reads CASAGASSAQNIQYF. CDR3 coding DNA: TGTGCCAGCGCTGGGGCGTCAAGTGCCCAAAACATTCAGTACTTC.

This clone was picked up one time. V usage is TRBV29-1 and J usage is TRBJ1-1; TRBD1 might be the D (6 bases). CDR1 and CDR2 from the germline V gene are SQVTM and ANQGSEA. The V and J ends lost 1 base and 3 bases respectively, with 9 bases between them. CDR3 length: 13 amino acids. DNA for the CDR3: TGCAGCGTTGAAGCCCAGGGGCACACTGAAGCTTTCTTT. Residues: CSVEAQGHTEAFF.

In nucleotides, the CDR3 is TGTGCCAGCGCAGGGACGAACACCGGGGAGCTGTTTTTT. Its protein product is CASAGTNTGELFF. The genes are TRBV25-1 and TRBJ2-2; TRBD1 might be the D (5 bases). CDR3 length: 13 residues. The V end was cut by 8 bases, the J end by 0 bases, with 7 bases between. Per germline, CDR1 MGHDK and CDR2 SYGVNS.

The chain combines TRBV19 with TRBJ2-7; 9 nucleotides line up with TRBD1. This CDR3 comprises 14 residues. Germline-derived CDR1 and CDR2 are LNHDA and SQIVND (reference sequence). J lost 4 bases, V lost 7 bases, and 8 bases had no gene match. The CDR3 DNA is TGTGCCAGTAACTACAGGGGGCTGATTTACGAGCAGTACTTC. As protein: CASNYRGLIYEQYF.

CDR3 coding DNA: TGTGCCAGCAGTGAACAAGGGGGAAACAATCAGCCCCAGCATTTT. It is translated as CASSEQGGNNQPQHF. The chain joins TRBV2 to TRBJ1-5, with a tentative D call TRBD1 (6 bases). CDR3 length: 15 amino acids. V lost 2 bases and J lost 3, with 11 bases in between. CDR1 is SNHLY, CDR2 FYNNEI, per germline.

The CDR3 DNA follows: TGCAGCGGTGGACAGTCCGGCTCCTACGAGCAGTACTTC. Protein sequence: CSGGQSGSYEQYF. J is TRBJ2-7 and V is TRBV29-1, with D possibly TRBD1 on 6 matching bases. The CDR3 length is 13 residues. CDR1 SQVTM and CDR2 ANQGSEA come from the germline V gene. With 7 bases removed from V and 0 bases from J, the gap between germline ends came to 13 bases.

This chain links TRBV7-3 with TRBJ2-6; D is possibly TRBD1 (5 bases). Trimming removed 4 bases at V and 0 bases at J, with 7 bases between. CDR3 length equals 15 residues. Germline V CDR1 and CDR2: SGHTA, FQGTGA. CDR3 amino acids: CASSSTVSGANVLTF. Written as DNA, the CDR3 is TGTGCCAGCAGCTCGACAGTCTCTGGGGCCAACGTCCTGACTTTC.

This chain connects TRBV4-1 to TRBJ2-7; 7 bases line up with TRBD2. Germline CDR1 MGHRA, CDR2 YSYEKL. The V and J ends lost 8 bases and 6 bases, in that order; junction bases with no gene match: 7. The CDR3 is 12 residues long. The DNA of the CDR3 is TGCGCCAGCGGGACGCGGGAGTTCGAGCAGTACTTC. Its translation is CASGTREFEQYF.

CDR3 region: CASSYFPGGNNSPLHF. CDR3 DNA sequence: TGTGCCAGCAGTTACTTCCCAGGGGGGAATAATTCACCCCTCCACTTT. The rearrangement links TRBV6-5 to TRBJ1-6, with 7 bases matching TRBD1. Losses at the gene ends were 1 base for V and 5 bases for J; bases not matched to a gene: 5. There are 16 residues in the CDR3. Germline lookup yields CDR1 MNHEY and CDR2 SVGAGI.

The CDR3 bases are TGTGCCAGCAGCAAGACCGTAGCGGGGGGGCCTAGCACAGATACGCAGTATTTT. As protein: CASSKTVAGGPSTDTQYF. The genes are TRBV7-3 and TRBJ2-3; 11 bases align to TRBD2. Losses at the gene ends were 5 bases for V and 0 bases for J; bases not matched to a gene: 10. Germline V gene data show CDR1 as SGHTA and CDR2 as FQGTGA. The CDR3 extends over 18 amino acids.

The chain carries TRBV19 and TRBJ1-4; D uncertain. Per the germline V gene, CDR1 is LNHDA and CDR2 is SQIVND (reference sequence). Trimming removed 3 bases from V and 7 bases from J, with 6 bases in between. The CDR3 is 12 residues long. DNA of the CDR3: TGTGCCAGTAGTATTCCCGGTGAAAAACTGTTTTTT. Its protein is CASSIPGEKLFF.

The gene calls are TRBV7-9 and TRBJ1-1; D ambiguous. Germline CDR1 reads SEHNR; CDR2 reads FQNEAQ (reference sequence). This CDR3 has 14 residues. V lost 7 bases and J 0 bases, leaving 12 bases between the germline ends. Here the CDR3 DNA reads TGTGCCAGCACCGTGGCGGGTCTGAACACTGAAGCTTTCTTT. It codes for CASTVAGLNTEAFF.

This clone was recorded only once. The chain is built from TRBV7-3 and TRBJ1-1; 7 bases fit TRBD1. With V trimmed by 5 bases and J by 8 bases, 8 bases remained unmatched. The CDR3 has 13 amino acids. Germline loops: CDR1 SGHTA, CDR2 FQGTGA. Here the CDR3 DNA reads TGTGCCAGCAGCGCCTACCGACAGGGAGAAGCTTTCTTT. Residues: CASSAYRQGEAFF.

CDR3 sequence: CASSTRSSNNGDTQYF. The CDR3 DNA reads TGCGCCAGCAGCACCCGTTCTTCGAACAACGGGGATACGCAGTATTTT. This chain joins TRBV5-1 and TRBJ2-3; no definite D call. CDR1 is SGHRS, CDR2 YFSETQ, per germline. The V gene lost 4 bases and the J gene lost 6 bases, with 21 bases spanning the gap. The CDR3 sequence is 16 residues long.

The sample holds one count of this clone. V is TRBV11-2 and J is TRBJ2-7; D unresolved. Germline V CDR1 and CDR2: SGHAT, FQNNGV. The V end was cut by 2 bases, the J end by 5 bases, with 10 bases between. The CDR3 loop spans 13 amino acids. Here the CDR3 DNA reads TGTGCCAGCAGCTTACAGATTTCCCACGAGCAGTACTTC. It is translated as CASSLQISHEQYF.

The chain carries TRBV18 and TRBJ1-6; D call uncertain. Germline V lookup: CDR1 KGHSH, CDR2 LQKENI. Trimming shortened V by 3 bases and J by 8 bases, and 8 bases separated the two germline ends. The CDR3 runs to 13 residues. CDR3 nucleotides: TGTGCCAGCTCACCGGGCGGGGATTCACCCCTCCACTTT. This translates into CASSPGGDSPLHF.

This chain connects TRBV24-1 to TRBJ2-5; the D gene is possibly TRBD2 (5 bases). V shed 3 bases and J shed 4 bases, with 14 bases lying between them. Germline CDR1 reads KGHDR; CDR2 reads SFDVKD. This CDR3 comprises 15 residues. The CDR3 sequence: CATSDSRVAGETQYF. The CDR3 DNA sequence: TGTGCCACCAGTGATAGCCGTGTGGCGGGAGAGACCCAGTACTTC.

V gene TRBV7-2 combines with J gene TRBJ2-5, with D perhaps TRBD2 (6 bases). This CDR3 is 16 amino acids long. Germline CDR1 and CDR2: SGHTA and FQGNSA. Trimming shortened V by 5 bases and J by 5 bases, and 21 bases separated the two germline ends. As DNA, the CDR3 is TGTGCCAGCAGCCCCGGGGGAACAGTTTGGGGGGAGACCCAGTACTTC. This sequence encodes CASSPGGTVWGETQYF.

The chain uses TRBV5-6 and TRBJ1-4, with D possibly matching TRBD1 (6 bases). CDR3 length equals 16 residues. Trimming shortened V by 2 bases and J by 6 bases, and 17 bases separated the two germline ends. Germline V CDR1 and CDR2: SGHDT, YYEEEE. CDR3 loop: CASSLTGTGAHEKLFF. The CDR3 DNA follows: TGTGCCAGCAGCTTAACAGGGACGGGCGCGCATGAAAAACTGTTTTTT.

The chain joins TRBV7-2 to TRBJ2-3; D is uncertain. Per germline, CDR1 SGHTA and CDR2 FQGNSA. The V gene lost 1 base and the J gene lost 2 bases, with 10 bases spanning the gap. There are 15 residues in the CDR3. CDR3 DNA: TGTGCCAGCAGCTTAGATGGTCTATCCACAGATACGCAGTATTTT. Translated: CASSLDGLSTDTQYF.

The chain combines TRBV30 with TRBJ1-3; D is ambiguous. This CDR3 has 13 amino acids. V was trimmed by 1 base and J by 3 bases, leaving 7 bases between them. Looked up from germline, CDR1 is GTSNPN and CDR2 is SVGIG (reference sequence). CDR3 region: CAWSGGLGNTIYF. DNA for the CDR3: TGTGCCTGGAGTGGAGGGCTTGGAAACACCATATATTTT.